Sequencing of this TCR beta chain was carried out in a study of T cell responses to AZD1222 COVID-19 vaccine. On the study more broadly: Second-dose intervals of approximately 4 or approximately 12 weeks were pooled.

Assay: immunoSEQ multiplex PCR; the TCRdb copy retains only in-frame clones and omits some. The data show about 130,000 clones, approximately 89% seen once. The V and J ends lost 10 bases and 13 bases respectively, with 20 bases between them. The CDR3 runs 13 residues. Germline assignment: CDR1 LNHNV and CDR2 YYDKDF (reference sequence). The sample consisted of peripheral blood, taken on day 0 of AZD1222 vaccination. V usage is TRBV15 and J usage is TRBJ1-6; perhaps TRBD1 as D (5 bases). The TCR was taken from an adult in good health. The CDR3 spells CASSKRDGNPLHF. CDR3 in DNA: TGTGCCAGTTCGAAGAGGGACGGCAACCCCCTCCACTTT. Looking up the rest from reference TRBV15 and TRBJ1-6 gives the full variable domain: DAMVIQNPRYQVTQFGKPVTLSCSQTLNHNVMYWYQQKSSQAPKLLFHYYDKDFNNEADTPDNFQSRRPNTSFCFLDIRSPGLGDTAMYLCASSKRDGNPLHFGNGTRLTVT.